Presented here are 6 T cell receptor beta chains from one specimen sequenced in a study of response to subunit inactivated influenza vaccine. A single record per CDR3 protein comes from TCRdb applying MiXCR to the RT-PCR reads. The profile shows 500,000 to 600,000 distinct CDR3 sequences, about 10% of them singletons. These same records also appear under a second study, on T cells expressing NK-cell markers. From that study: 5'RACE template switching with UMIs produced the TCR beta cDNA.

Sequenced material: PBMCs from blood, taken on the day of vaccination. The receptors originated from a man in his fifties or sixties who received an inactivated influenza vaccine.

This sequence joins TRBV9 and TRBJ2-1; D gene ambiguous. V lost 0 bases to trimming and J lost 6 bases, with 13 bases between them. The CDR3 is 15 amino acids. Germline values: CDR1 SGDLS, CDR2 YYNGEE. The CDR3 coding sequence is TGTGCCAGCAGCGTAGAGGGTAGAGCAGTCAATGAGCAGTTCTTC. Protein: CASSVEGRAVNEQFF.

This clonotype appeared many times. The rearrangement joins TRBV15 to TRBJ2-1; the match to TRBD2 covers 11 bases. CDR1 and CDR2 from the germline V gene are LNHNV and YYDKDF (reference sequence). The J segment lost 8 bases and the V segment lost 5 bases, leaving 11 bases of the junction unmatched. The CDR3 runs 16 residues. CDR3 region: CATSLGLGLAAYEQFF. Here the CDR3 DNA reads TGTGCCACCAGCCTAGGTTTGGGACTAGCGGCATATGAGCAGTTCTTC.

This clonotype has only a few counts. The chain is built from TRBV10-3 and TRBJ2-1; D may be TRBD2 (5 bases). V lost 2 bases, J lost 0 bases, and 23 bases lay in between. This CDR3 contains 20 residues. Germline CDR1 and CDR2: ENHRY and SYGVKD. The DNA for the CDR3 is TGTGCCATCAGTGAGGACTTTCGGGGTGTAGGGCGGAGCTCCTACAATGAGCAGTTCTTC. It yields the protein CAISEDFRGVGRSSYNEQFF.

In this sample, this clonotype turned up many times. This chain links TRBV18 with TRBJ1-4, with D perhaps matching TRBD1 (5 bases). The V gene lost 0 bases and the J gene lost 0 bases, with 5 bases spanning the gap. CDR3 length: 15 amino acids. The germline CDR1 and CDR2 sequences are KGHSH and LQKENI. This CDR3 reads CASSPPTATNEKLFF. CDR3 nucleotides: TGTGCCAGCTCACCACCGACAGCAACTAATGAAAAACTGTTTTTT.

This chain links TRBV10-3 with TRBJ2-1; 15 bases match TRBD2. Germline CDR1 is ENHRY and CDR2 is SYGVKD. V lost 3 bases, J lost 3 bases, and 6 bases stayed unmatched. This CDR3 is 18 amino acids long. The CDR3 nucleotides read TGTGCCATCAGTGATCCGGGACTAGCGGGAGGAATCTACAATGAGCAGTTCTTC. The encoded protein is CAISDPGLAGGIYNEQFF.

The V gene is TRBV6-2 or TRBV6-3, the J gene TRBJ1-2; D unresolved. Trimming left V 7 bases short and J 7 bases short, with 10 bases between. Germline V gene lookup returns CDR1 MNHEY and CDR2 SVGEGT. This CDR3 has 11 amino acids. The CDR3 reads CASTDGGGYTF. The CDR3 DNA reads TGTGCCAGCACCGACGGCGGTGGCTACACCTTC.